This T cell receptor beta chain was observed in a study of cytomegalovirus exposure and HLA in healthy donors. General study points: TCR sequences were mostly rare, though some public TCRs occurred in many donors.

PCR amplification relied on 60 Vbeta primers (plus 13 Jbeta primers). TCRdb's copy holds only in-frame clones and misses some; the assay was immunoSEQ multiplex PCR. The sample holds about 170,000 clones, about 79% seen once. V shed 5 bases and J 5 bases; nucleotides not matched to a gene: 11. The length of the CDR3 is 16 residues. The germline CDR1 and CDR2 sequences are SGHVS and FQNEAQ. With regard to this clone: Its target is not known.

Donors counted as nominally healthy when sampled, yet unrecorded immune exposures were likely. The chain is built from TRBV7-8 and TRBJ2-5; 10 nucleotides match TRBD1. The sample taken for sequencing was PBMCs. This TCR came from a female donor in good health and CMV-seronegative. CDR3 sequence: CASSRTGTGVRETQYF. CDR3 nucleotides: TGTGCCAGCAGCCGAACCGGGACAGGGGTTAGGGAGACCCAGTACTTC.